These T cell receptor beta chains were read from a single sample in a study of T cell responses to AZD1222 COVID-19 vaccine. TCRdb keeps only in-frame clones here, not all; method: immunoSEQ multiplex PCR. The table lists 65,000 to 95,000 clones, 70% to 90% of them singletons, with under 25% in the top ten. This sample comprised peripheral blood, obtained on day 0 of AZD1222 vaccination. All receptors come from an adult in good health. CDR3s include the opening cysteine and the closing phenylalanine or tryptophan.

v_call	cdr3_aa
TRBV29-1	CSVQVLNEQFF
TRBV6-5	CASRLAGGPYNEQFF
TRBV6-1	CASSERGGASATEAFF
TRBV7-8	CASSPPLRAHSYNEQFF
TRBV7-2	CASSLDGRSRTDTQYF
TRBV5-1	CASSWGGRLGEQYF
TRBV6-4	CASSEDRGGYGYTF
TRBV19	CASSIREKHSNQPQHF
TRBV24-1	CATCEGWDRGHRGANVLTF
TRBV27	CASRALGGGPGETQYF
TRBV6-2/TRBV6-3	CASSYSETYTEAFF
TRBV9	CASSPTLLPLTGPTSYTF
TRBV6-2/TRBV6-3	CASTYRGYSNQPQHF
TRBV6-5	CASSRAGTGDQPQHF
TRBV30	CAWSRGTYGYTF
TRBV4-2	CASSQESLAGEWEQYF
TRBV23-1	CASSLLGERDTEAFF
TRBV5-1	CASRLRTNTEAFF
TRBV5-4	CASSPGTSGKNEQFF
TRBV6-4	CASSPLGQITGELFF
TRBV20-1	CSARGDSPLHF
TRBV10-1	CASRPGQGANEQFF
TRBV19	CASSTTPGRYNSPLHF
TRBV30	CAWGEWRTGGAGGELFF
TRBV6-5	CASSYNSGKAETQYF
TRBV2	CASSPDRGAAQF
TRBV2	CASSDRDNDGYTF
TRBV10-3	CAISEGTTGNYGYTF
TRBV5-8	CASSPRRREKLFF
TRBV6-5	CASIRTSGTNGELFF
TRBV7-2	CASSLAGQTRNEQFF